This T cell receptor (beta chain) was profiled in a study of blood T cell repertoires in COVID-19 (dated by TCRdb to between 2020 and 2021). About the investigation overall: Samples covering the acute and convalescent phases of COVID-19 were provided by collaborators in the United States, Italy and Spain. The material from the prospective study consisted of cDNA or gDNA derived from T cells, B-cell-depleted T cells, or PBMCs. The dataset comprised deeply sampled blood TCRbeta repertoires from subjects exposed to, actively infected with, or recovered from COVID-19. The repertoires were made available in a free public database intended to serve as a resource for research on the immune response to SARS-CoV-2. The samples were drawn from two sources: the first 160 participants of the ongoing ImmuneRACE study, and about 1,300 subjects contributed by 6 global collaborators. The sample metadata nearly always contained a de-identified subject ID, COVID-19 status, age in years and sex. Where available, HLA class I and class II types were obtained from metadata supplied by the sample provider rather than from assay-based typing.

TCRbeta CDR3 regions were amplified from genomic DNA by means of the immunoSEQ Assay, a bias-controlled multiplex PCR. As for the original processing: The number of nucleated cells in each sample was estimated by amplification of reference gene primers within the assay. Sequence reads were collapsed and filtered to measure the absolute abundance of every unique TCRbeta CDR3 rearrangement. For each sample, productive Simpson clonality was calculated as the square root of Simpson's diversity index across productive rearrangements. TCRdb stores this immuneACCESS table with in-frame sequences only. Part of the clones is absent; in the studies checked, under half of the shortfall reflects unresolved V genes, and no reason is known for the rest. Clone size and the V and J calls come from that table; the DNA yielded D and trimming. The sample table contains about 430,000 clones; only one count was recorded for 85% to 90% of them. The ten largest make up 0.95% to 1% of the sample.

Participants in the prospective study were enrolled through a virtual design, were aged about 18 to 100 years, and lived in roughly 25 United States geographic areas. In the prospective study, cohorts were assigned on the basis of participant-reported clinical history obtained from a screening survey and a study questionnaire. In the prospective study, mobile phlebotomists collected whole blood, serum and a nasopharyngeal or oropharyngeal swab from each participant. Over a roughly 2-month period, participants in the prospective study had the option of providing additional blood draws and questionnaires. Blood samples from the prospective study were shipped frozen or at room temperature prior to DNA extraction. With respect to this clone: Its antigen remains unidentified. No qualities accompany the bases; no much larger clone lies one base away.

Overall study results and their limits: How much clinical and demographic metadata was included differed by source and by participant, and the metadata was provided uncurated.

This clonotype originated in a woman aged 25-40 years with acute COVID-19. The sample was PBMCs or T cells enriched from blood (not recorded which).

The CDR3 loop reads CASSEVMGQGQPQHF. The DNA sequence is given as TGTGCCAGCAGTGAAGTCATGGGGCAAGGACAGCCCCAGCATTTT. The sequence is built from TRBV6-1 and TRBJ1-5; the best D guess is TRBD1, with 5 bases matching. Sequences MNHNS (CDR1) and SASEGT (CDR2) are obtained from the germline V gene. The CDR3 measures 15 amino acids from cysteine to phenylalanine. Only the CDR3 portion is preserved as DNA: 45 bases, with reading frame beginning at the first base. V lost 1 base and J lost 7 bases; the stretch between them is 14 bases long.